The clone carrying this T cell receptor beta chain has more than one count but fewer than ten. Its antigen is not known. The data are from a study of regulatory T cells in long-lasting Graves disease. Library construction for TCR beta used iRepertoire HTBI primers and Arm-PCR of CDR3 regions. TCRdb reprocessed the multiplex PCR reads with MiXCR, giving one entry per CDR3 protein. The sample lists around 460,000 distinct CDR3 sequences, about 20% occurring once. V was trimmed by 1 base and J by 1 base, leaving 16 bases between them. Germline values: CDR1 KGHSH, CDR2 LQKENI. This CDR3 has 18 residues. Study-level results: Segments TRBV28, TRBJ1-2 and TRBJ2-5 showed preferential usage in persistent disease.

Time point defined: persistent/refractory GD, antithyroid drugs over 5 years with positive TRAb. RNA extracted from PBMCs served as the sequencing template. This sequence joins TRBV18 and TRBJ2-2; no clear D. This TCR was sampled from a female donor with Graves disease. Specimen: peripheral blood mononuclear cells (PBMCs), collected when the disease was refractory, from a patient treated with antithyroid drugs. The DNA for the CDR3 is TGTGCCAGCTCACCACTGATGTTAGTAGCTGGGAACACCGGGGAGCTGTTTTTT. Translation: CASSPLMLVAGNTGELFF.